This is a list of T cell receptor beta chains from one sample in a study of T-cell memory formation after mild COVID-19. MiXCR was run by TCRdb on the 5' RACE reads, yielding one entry per CDR3 protein. The table shows 250,000 to 300,000 distinct CDR3 sequences, with around 15% occurring only once. The sequenced sample was PBMCs or a T cell subset sorted from them (not recorded which). These receptors were obtained from a man aged 18 to 29 who had mild COVID-19 (a few samples of this study predate the infection). Cell type and time point are not known. The CDR3 runs from the conserved cysteine through the conserved F or W. Each record gives: clone size, V gene, J gene, CDR3 protein. Clone size is not always given. Where it is, it says once, few, many or a class for expanded clones.

few	TRBV27	TRBJ1-5	CASSWTGLQQPQHF
many	TRBV12-3/TRBV12-4	TRBJ1-2	CASSPGTDYGYTF
few	TRBV6-2/TRBV6-3	TRBJ2-7	CASSYSKETGDHEQYF
NA	TRBV7-9	TRBJ2-1	CASSLAGGYEQFF
many	TRBV4-3	TRBJ1-2	CASSQPGVLGYTF
few	TRBV6-2/TRBV6-3	TRBJ1-3	CASSHRDGNTIYF
NA	TRBV5-4	TRBJ2-3	CASSFGLSRSTDTQYF
NA	TRBV9	TRBJ2-1	CASSPTVGVYNEQFF
NA	TRBV4-1	TRBJ2-3	CASRQVGSDTQYF
NA	TRBV7-3	TRBJ2-3	CASSPYLTGASTQYF
NA	TRBV30	TRBJ2-1	CAWSRGTNNEQFF
NA	TRBV7-2	TRBJ2-3	CASRGGGGTDTQYF